This T cell receptor (beta chain) was retrieved from a study of cytomegalovirus exposure and HLA in healthy donors. This PCR relied on a set of 60 Vbeta primers and 13 Jbeta primers. TCRdb's copy holds only in-frame clones and misses some; the assay was immunoSEQ multiplex PCR. In all, the sample yields some 110,000 clones. Per germline, CDR1 GTSNPN and CDR2 SVGIG (reference sequence). This CDR3 is built from 14 residues. V lost 2 bases and J lost 2, with 11 bases in between. The chain combines TRBV30 with TRBJ2-3; D perhaps matches TRBD1 (6 bases). Specimen: PBMCs. This TCR was recovered from a man between 18 and 35 years old in good health and CMV-seronegative. The CDR3: CAWSRGTSTDTQYF. CDR3 coding DNA: TGTGCCTGGAGTAGGGGGACCTCCACAGATACGCAGTATTTT.